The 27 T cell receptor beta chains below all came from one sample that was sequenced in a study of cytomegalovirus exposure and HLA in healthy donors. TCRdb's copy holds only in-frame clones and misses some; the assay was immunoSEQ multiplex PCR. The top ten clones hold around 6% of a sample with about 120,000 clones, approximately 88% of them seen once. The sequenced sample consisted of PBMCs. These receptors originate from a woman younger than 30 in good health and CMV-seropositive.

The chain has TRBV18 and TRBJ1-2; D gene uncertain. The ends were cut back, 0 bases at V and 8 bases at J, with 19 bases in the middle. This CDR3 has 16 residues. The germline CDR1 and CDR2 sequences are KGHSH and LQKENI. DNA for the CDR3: TGTGCCAGCTCACCACCTTCGGGCGGATTTGAGGGAGGCTACACCTTC. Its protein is CASSPPSGGFEGGYTF. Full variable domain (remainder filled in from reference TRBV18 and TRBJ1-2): NAGVMQNPRHLVRRRGQEARLRCSPMKGHSHVYWYRQLPEEGLKFMVYLQKENIIDESGMPKERFSAEFPKEGPSILRIQQVVRGDSAAYFCASSPPSGGFEGGYTFGSGTRLTVV.

The CDR3 coding sequence is TGTGCCAGTAGTAAAGGGGGACAGAGCTCCTACGAGCAGTACTTC. Amino acid sequence: CASSKGGQSSYEQYF. The chain recombines TRBV19 with TRBJ2-7, with TRBD1 matching over 7 bases. Germline trimming cut 4 bases from V and 0 bases from J; bases unmatched to any gene: 6. The germline V gene has CDR1 LNHDA and CDR2 SQIVND (reference sequence). This CDR3 contains 15 residues.

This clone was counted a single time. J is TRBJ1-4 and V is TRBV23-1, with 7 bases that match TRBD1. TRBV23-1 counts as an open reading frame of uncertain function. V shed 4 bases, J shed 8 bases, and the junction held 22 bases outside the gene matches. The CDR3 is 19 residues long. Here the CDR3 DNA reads TGCGCCAGCAGTCTCTCGGGGCAGACAGGGATGGATTTTCGGGAAAAACTGTTTTTT. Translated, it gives CASSLSGQTGMDFREKLFF.

The CDR3 DNA is TGCGCCAGCAGCCAAGAACCCTCGGGACTAGACGAGCAGTACTTC. Translating gives CASSQEPSGLDEQYF. V is TRBV4-1 and J is TRBJ2-7, with 8 bases that match TRBD2. Germline V gives CDR1 MGHRA, CDR2 YSYEKL. V shed 0 bases, J shed 5 bases, and the junction held 6 bases outside the gene matches. The length of the CDR3 is 15 residues.

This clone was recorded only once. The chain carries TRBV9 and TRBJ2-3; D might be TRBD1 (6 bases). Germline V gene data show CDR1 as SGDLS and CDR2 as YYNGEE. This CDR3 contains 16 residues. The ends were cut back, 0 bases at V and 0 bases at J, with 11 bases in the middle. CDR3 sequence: CASSVEDSHSTDTQYF. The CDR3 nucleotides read TGTGCCAGCAGCGTAGAGGACAGCCATAGCACAGATACGCAGTATTTT.

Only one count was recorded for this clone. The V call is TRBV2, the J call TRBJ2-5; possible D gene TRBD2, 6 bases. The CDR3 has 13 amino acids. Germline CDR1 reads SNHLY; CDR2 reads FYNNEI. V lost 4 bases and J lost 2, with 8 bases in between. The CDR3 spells CASSAGEQETQYF. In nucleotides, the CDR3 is TGTGCCAGCAGTGCGGGAGAACAAGAGACCCAGTACTTC.

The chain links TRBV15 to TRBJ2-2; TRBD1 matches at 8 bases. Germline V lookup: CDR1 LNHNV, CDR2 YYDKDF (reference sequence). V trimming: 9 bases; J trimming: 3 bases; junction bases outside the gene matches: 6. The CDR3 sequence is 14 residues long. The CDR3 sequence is CATRTGSDTGELFF. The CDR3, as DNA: TGTGCCACGCGGACAGGGTCGGACACCGGGGAGCTGTTTTTT.

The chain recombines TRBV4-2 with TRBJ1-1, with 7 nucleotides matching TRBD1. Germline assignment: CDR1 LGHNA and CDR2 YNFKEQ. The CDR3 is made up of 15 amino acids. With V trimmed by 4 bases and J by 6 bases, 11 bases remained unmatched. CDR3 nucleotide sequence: TGTGCCAGCAGCCCCCTAATCCACAGGGGCGCTGAAGCTTTCTTT. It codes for CASSPLIHRGAEAFF.

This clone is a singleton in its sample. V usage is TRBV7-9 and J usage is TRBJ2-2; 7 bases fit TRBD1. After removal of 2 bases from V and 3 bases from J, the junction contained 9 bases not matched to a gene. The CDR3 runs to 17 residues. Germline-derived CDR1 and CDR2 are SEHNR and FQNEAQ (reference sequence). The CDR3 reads CASSLPPDRVDTGELFF. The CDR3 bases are TGTGCCAGCAGCTTACCCCCCGACAGGGTCGACACCGGGGAGCTGTTTTTT.

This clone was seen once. CDR3 residues: CASSPWQVGNEQFF. CDR3 sequence (DNA): TGCGCCAGCAGCCCCTGGCAGGTGGGCAATGAGCAGTTCTTC. The chain employs TRBV4-1 and TRBJ2-1; D gene ambiguous. This CDR3 is built from 14 residues. CDR1 and CDR2 (germline): MGHRA, YSYEKL. V was clipped by 4 bases and J by 6 bases, with 13 bases between them.

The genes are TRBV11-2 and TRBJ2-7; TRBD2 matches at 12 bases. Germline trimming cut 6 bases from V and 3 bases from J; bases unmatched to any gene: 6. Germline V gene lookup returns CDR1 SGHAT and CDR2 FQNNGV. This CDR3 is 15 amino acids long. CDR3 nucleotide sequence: TGTGCCAGCAGGCATGCTAGCGGGAGGGTCTACGAGCAGTACTTC. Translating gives CASRHASGRVYEQYF.

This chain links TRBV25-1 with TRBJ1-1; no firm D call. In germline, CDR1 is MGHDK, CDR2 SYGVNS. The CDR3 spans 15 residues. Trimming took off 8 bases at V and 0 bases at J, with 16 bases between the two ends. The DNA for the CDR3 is TGTGCCAGCTCCCGTCACAGACACATGAACACTGAAGCTTTCTTT. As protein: CASSRHRHMNTEAFF.

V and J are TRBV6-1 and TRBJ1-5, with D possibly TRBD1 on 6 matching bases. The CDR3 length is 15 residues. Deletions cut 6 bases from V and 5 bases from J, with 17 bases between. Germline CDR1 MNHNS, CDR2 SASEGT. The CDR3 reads CASRLFGRGDQPQHF. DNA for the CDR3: TGTGCCAGCAGACTATTCGGGAGGGGGGATCAGCCCCAGCATTTT.

This chain's CDR3 is CAQEDGKNTEAFF. Here the CDR3 DNA reads TGTGCCCAAGAGGACGGGAAAAACACTGAAGCTTTCTTT. V and J are TRBV9 and TRBJ1-1; D not resolved. The CDR3 is made up of 13 amino acids. The germline V gene has CDR1 SGDLS and CDR2 YYNGEE. The V end lost 10 bases, the J end lost 2 bases, and 15 bases lay between the germline ends.

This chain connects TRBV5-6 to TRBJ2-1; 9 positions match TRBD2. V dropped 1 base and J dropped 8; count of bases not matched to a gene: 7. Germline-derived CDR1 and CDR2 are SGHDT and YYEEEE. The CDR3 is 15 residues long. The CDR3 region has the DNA TGTGCCAGCAGCTTGAGACTAGCGGCTAGGCATGAGCAGTTCTTC. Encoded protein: CASSLRLAARHEQFF.

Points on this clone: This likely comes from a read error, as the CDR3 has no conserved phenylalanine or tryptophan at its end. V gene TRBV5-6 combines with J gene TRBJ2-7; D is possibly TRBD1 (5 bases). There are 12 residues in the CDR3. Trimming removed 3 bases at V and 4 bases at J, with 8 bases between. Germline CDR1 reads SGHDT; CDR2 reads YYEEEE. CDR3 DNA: TGTGCCAGCAGCTGGGGCGAATACGAGCAGTACCTC. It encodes CASSWGEYEQYL.

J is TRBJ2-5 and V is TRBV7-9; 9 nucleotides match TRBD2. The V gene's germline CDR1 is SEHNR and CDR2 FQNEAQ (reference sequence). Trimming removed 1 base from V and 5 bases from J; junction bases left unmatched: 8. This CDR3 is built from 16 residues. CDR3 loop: CASSLGFTSGRETQYF. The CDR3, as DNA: TGTGCCAGCAGCTTAGGTTTTACTAGCGGGCGGGAGACCCAGTACTTC.

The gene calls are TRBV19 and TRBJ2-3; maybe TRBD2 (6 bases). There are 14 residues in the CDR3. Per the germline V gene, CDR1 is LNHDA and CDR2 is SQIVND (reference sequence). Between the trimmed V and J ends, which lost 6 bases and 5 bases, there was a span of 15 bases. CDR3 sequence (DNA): TGTGCCAGTAGGGTCCGGCGGGGAGTAGATACGCAGTATTTT. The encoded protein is CASRVRRGVDTQYF.

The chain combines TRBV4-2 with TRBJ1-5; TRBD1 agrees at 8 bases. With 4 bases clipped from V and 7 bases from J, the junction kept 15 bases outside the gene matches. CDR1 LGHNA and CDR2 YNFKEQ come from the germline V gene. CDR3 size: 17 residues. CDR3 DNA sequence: TGTGCCAGCAGCCCCCGATCAGACAGGGGATTAGGGCAGCCCCAGCATTTT. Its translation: CASSPRSDRGLGQPQHF.

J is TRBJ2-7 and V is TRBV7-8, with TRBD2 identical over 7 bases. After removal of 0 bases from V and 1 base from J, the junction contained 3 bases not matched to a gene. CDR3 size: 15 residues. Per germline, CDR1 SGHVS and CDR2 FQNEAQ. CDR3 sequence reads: CASSLAAAGSYEQYF. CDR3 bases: TGTGCCAGCAGCTTAGCTGCAGCGGGATCCTACGAGCAGTACTTC.

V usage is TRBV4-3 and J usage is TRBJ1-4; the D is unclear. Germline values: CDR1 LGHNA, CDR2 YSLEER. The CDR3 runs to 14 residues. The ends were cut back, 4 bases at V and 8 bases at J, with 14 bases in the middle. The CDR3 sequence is CASSPGRGWEKLFF. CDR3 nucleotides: TGCGCCAGCAGCCCAGGTCGGGGTTGGGAAAAACTGTTTTTT.

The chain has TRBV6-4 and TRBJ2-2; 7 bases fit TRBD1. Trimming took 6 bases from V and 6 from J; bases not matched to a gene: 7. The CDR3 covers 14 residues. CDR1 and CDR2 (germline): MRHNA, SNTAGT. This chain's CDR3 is CASSARQGSGELFF. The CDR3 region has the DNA TGTGCCAGCAGCGCAAGACAGGGTTCCGGGGAGCTGTTTTTT.

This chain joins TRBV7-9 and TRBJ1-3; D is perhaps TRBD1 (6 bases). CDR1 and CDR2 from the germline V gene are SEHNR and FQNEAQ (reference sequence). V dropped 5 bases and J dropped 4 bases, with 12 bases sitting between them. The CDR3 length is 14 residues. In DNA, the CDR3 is TGTGCCAGCAGCAGCGGGGGCCCCGGAAACACCATATATTTT. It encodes CASSSGGPGNTIYF.

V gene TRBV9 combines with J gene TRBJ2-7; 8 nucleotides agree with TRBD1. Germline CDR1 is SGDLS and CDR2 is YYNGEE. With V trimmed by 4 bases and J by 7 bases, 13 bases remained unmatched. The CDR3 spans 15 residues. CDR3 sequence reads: CASSPSDRGGKEQYF. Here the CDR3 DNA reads TGTGCCAGCAGCCCGAGTGACAGGGGTGGTAAGGAGCAGTACTTC.

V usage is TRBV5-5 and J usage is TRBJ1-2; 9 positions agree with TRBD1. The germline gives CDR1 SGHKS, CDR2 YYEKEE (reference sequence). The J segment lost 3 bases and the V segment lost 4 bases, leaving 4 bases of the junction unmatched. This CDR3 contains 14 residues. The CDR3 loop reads CASSSGQGYYGYTF. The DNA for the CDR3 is TGTGCCAGCAGCAGTGGACAGGGGTACTATGGCTACACCTTC. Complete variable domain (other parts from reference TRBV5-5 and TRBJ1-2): DAGVTQSPTHLIKTRGQQVTLRCSPISGHKSVSWYQQVLGQGPQFIFQYYEKEERGRGNFPDRFSARQFPNYSSELNVNALLLGDSALYLCASSSGQGYYGYTFGSGTRLTVV.

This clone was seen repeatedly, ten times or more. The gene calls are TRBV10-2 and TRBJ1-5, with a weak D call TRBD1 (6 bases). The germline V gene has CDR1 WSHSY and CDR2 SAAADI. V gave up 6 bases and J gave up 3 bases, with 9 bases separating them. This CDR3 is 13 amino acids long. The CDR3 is CASRQGNNQPQHF. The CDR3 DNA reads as TGCGCCAGCAGACAGGGCAACAATCAGCCCCAGCATTTT.

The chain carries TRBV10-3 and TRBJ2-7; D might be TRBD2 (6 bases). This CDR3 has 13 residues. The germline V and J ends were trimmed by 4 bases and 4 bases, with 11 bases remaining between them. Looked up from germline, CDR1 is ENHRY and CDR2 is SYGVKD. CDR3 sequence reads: CAISGTSLYEQYF. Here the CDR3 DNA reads TGTGCCATCAGTGGCACTAGCCTTTACGAGCAGTACTTC.